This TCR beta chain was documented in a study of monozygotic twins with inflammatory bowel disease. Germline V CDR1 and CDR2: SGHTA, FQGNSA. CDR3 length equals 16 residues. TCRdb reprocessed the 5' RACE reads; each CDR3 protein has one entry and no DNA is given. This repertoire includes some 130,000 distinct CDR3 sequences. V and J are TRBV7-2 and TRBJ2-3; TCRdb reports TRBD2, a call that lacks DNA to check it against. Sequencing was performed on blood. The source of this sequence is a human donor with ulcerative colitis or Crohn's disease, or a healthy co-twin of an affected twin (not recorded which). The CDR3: CASSTRTRTSTDTQYF.